A selection of T cell receptor beta chains follows, all from one sample in a study of T cells in localized non-small cell lung cancer. TCRdb keeps only in-frame clones here, not all; method: immunoSEQ multiplex PCR. The sample records roughly 58,000 clones, approximately 80% being singletons. Sequencing used PBMCs, obtained before any cancer treatment. The source of these receptors is a man aged 40 to 75 with stage II lung adenocarcinoma. Each CDR3 is given with its conserved first and last residue. Fields, in order: V gene, J gene, clone size, D gene, CDR3 protein, CDR3 DNA. The D gene is left open where the match is weak. Only part of the rows carry a size: once, few, many, or a class if the clone is expanded.

>TRBV7-3|TRBJ2-2|-|-
CASSRLGENTGELFF
TGTGCCAGCAGTCGTCTGGGCGAAAACACCGGGGAGCTGTTTTTT
>TRBV11-2|TRBJ1-4|once|TRBD1
CASSHYRGQRGKLFF
TGTGCCAGCAGCCACTACAGGGGGCAGCGAGGAAAACTGTTTTTT
>TRBV2|TRBJ1-2|-|-
CASSGQAVGYGYTF
TGTGCCAGCAGTGGTCAGGCGGTCGGGTATGGCTACACCTTC
>TRBV10-1|TRBJ1-1|-|-
CASSDQWTDEAFF
TGCGCCAGCAGTGACCAGTGGACTGATGAAGCTTTCTTT
>TRBV5-4|TRBJ2-1|once|-
CASRLQLTNYNEQFF
TGTGCCAGCAGACTTCAGCTAACCAACTACAATGAGCAGTTCTTC
>TRBV19|TRBJ1-2|-|-
CASSMQGGGYTF
TGTGCCAGTAGTATGCAGGGAGGAGGCTACACCTTC
>TRBV6-1|TRBJ2-1|-|TRBD2
CASSVTSGRNEQFF
TGTGCCAGCAGCGTGACTAGCGGGAGGAATGAGCAGTTCTTC
>TRBV5-6|TRBJ1-1|-|-
CASSLSTEAFF
TGTGCCAGCAGCTTGTCGACGGAAGCTTTCTTT
>TRBV9|TRBJ2-3|-|-
CASSELLGGVTDTQYF
TGTGCCAGCAGCGAGCTCCTGGGGGGCGTAACAGATACGCAGTATTTT
>TRBV12-5|TRBJ2-1|-|-
CASGPFKNEQFF
TGTGCTAGTGGCCCATTTAAAAATGAGCAGTTCTTC
>TRBV18|TRBJ2-1|-|TRBD2
CASSPPSIGLAALNEQFF
TGTGCCAGCTCACCACCGTCGATAGGACTAGCGGCCCTCAATGAGCAGTTCTTC